Each of the 6 T cell receptor beta chains below was sequenced from the same sample in a study of cytomegalovirus exposure and HLA in healthy donors. Data came from immunoSEQ multiplex PCR; TCRdb stores just in-frame clones and leaves some out. Of tens of thousands of clones in the sample, just under 95% were seen once. Sequenced sample: PBMCs. The origin of the receptors is a young woman in good health and CMV-seropositive.

The chain employs TRBV2 and TRBJ1-3; 8 bases match TRBD1. Unmatched junction bases numbered 7, after V lost 6 bases and J lost 0 bases. The germline V gene encodes CDR1 SNHLY and CDR2 FYNNEI. The length of the CDR3 is 16 residues. DNA for the CDR3: TGTGCCAGCAGCCCACAGGGGGGTTTCTCTGGAAACACCATATATTTT. Its protein product is CASSPQGGFSGNTIYF.

The chain uses TRBV18 and TRBJ1-5; 10 bases are a match to TRBD1. Unmatched junction bases numbered 17, after V lost 6 bases and J lost 6 bases. Germline CDR1 is KGHSH and CDR2 is LQKENI. The CDR3 sequence is 18 residues long. This chain's CDR3 is CASSQNYPGTGVGQPQHF. The DNA of the CDR3 is TGTGCCAGCTCGCAAAATTATCCCGGGACAGGGGTCGGTCAGCCCCAGCATTTT.

This chain joins TRBV15 and TRBJ1-4, with D uncertain. V was cut by 1 base and J by 2 bases, with 11 bases left in between. From germline, CDR1 is LNHNV and CDR2 YYDKDF (reference sequence). The CDR3 is 16 residues long. The CDR3 loop reads CATSRVPEKTNEKLFF. The DNA of the CDR3 is TGTGCCACCAGCAGAGTACCCGAGAAGACTAATGAAAAACTGTTTTTT.

The chain uses TRBV7-2 and TRBJ2-1, with D possibly matching TRBD2 (7 bases). The CDR3 has 18 amino acids. V lost 1 base and J 6 bases, leaving 22 bases between the germline ends. Germline V gene lookup returns CDR1 SGHTA and CDR2 FQGNSA. For the CDR3, the DNA is TGTGCCAGCAGCTTAGGAAGTTGGGGGGGGCCATCGGGCAATGAGCAGTTCTTC. Encoded protein: CASSLGSWGGPSGNEQFF.

The chain has TRBV7-8 and TRBJ1-5; D unresolved. The germline V gene encodes CDR1 SGHVS and CDR2 FQNEAQ. This CDR3 has 15 amino acids. Trimming removed 2 bases at V and 1 base at J, with 9 bases between. The CDR3 bases are TGTGCCAGCAGCTTATTTGCACTAAGCAATCAGCCCCAGCATTTT. Its translation: CASSLFALSNQPQHF.

This chain uses TRBV7-9 with TRBJ2-7, with D unresolved. From germline, CDR1 is SEHNR and CDR2 FQNEAQ (reference sequence). Trimming took off 5 bases at V and 7 bases at J, with 9 bases between the two ends. The CDR3 is 11 amino acids. The CDR3 nucleotides read TGTGCCAGCAGCCCGGCCAGGGAGCAGTACTTC. Its translation: CASSPAREQYF.